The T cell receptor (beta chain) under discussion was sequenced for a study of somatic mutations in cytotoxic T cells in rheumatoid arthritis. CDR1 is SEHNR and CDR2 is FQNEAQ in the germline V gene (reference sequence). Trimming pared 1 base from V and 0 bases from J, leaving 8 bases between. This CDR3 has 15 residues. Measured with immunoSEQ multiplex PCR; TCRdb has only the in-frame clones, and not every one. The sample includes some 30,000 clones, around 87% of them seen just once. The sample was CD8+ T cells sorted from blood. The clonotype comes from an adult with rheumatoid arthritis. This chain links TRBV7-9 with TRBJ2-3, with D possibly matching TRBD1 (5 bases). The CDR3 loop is CASSLVKGSTDTQYF. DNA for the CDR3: TGTGCCAGCAGCTTAGTGAAGGGGAGCACAGATACGCAGTATTTT.